This T cell receptor beta chain is drawn from a study of blood T cell repertoires in COVID-19. Turning to the study itself: From the United States, Italy and Spain came samples of acute and convalescent COVID-19. PBMCs, B-cell-depleted T cells, or T cells were the source of the cDNA or gDNA that made up the material.

The CDR3 totals 15 residues. Trimming removed 0 bases at V and 0 bases at J, with 4 bases between. The germline gives CDR1 SGHDT, CDR2 YYEEEE. The Seattle patients, enrolled during active infection, were followed longitudinally. Source study methods: Amplification with reference gene primers provided the estimates of nucleated cell counts. This table comes from immunoSEQ multiplex PCR, and its TCRdb copy is limited to in-frame clones, with some not included. V and J calls and clone size are those listed in that table; D and trimming were worked out from the DNA. Of under 110,000 clones in the sample, 70% to 80% were seen once.

Sequencing used peripheral blood. The genes are TRBV5-6 and TRBJ2-6; D gene ambiguous. The sequence derives from a man aged 80 or over with COVID-19, enrolled during active disease. The CDR3 DNA reads TGTGCCAGCAGCTTGGCCGGCTCTGGGGCCAACGTCCTGACTTTC. It codes for CASSLAGSGANVLTF.